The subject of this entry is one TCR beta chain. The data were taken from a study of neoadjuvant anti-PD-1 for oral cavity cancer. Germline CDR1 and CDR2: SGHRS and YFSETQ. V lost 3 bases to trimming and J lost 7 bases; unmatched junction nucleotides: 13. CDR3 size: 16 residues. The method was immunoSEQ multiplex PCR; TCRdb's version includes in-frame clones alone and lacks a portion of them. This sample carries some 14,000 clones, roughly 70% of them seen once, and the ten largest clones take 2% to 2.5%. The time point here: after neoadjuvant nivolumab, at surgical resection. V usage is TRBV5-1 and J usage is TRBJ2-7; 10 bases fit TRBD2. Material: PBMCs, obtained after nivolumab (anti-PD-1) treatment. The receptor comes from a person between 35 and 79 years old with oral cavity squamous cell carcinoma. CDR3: CASSSTEAGGAGEQYF. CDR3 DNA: TGCGCCAGCAGCTCGACTGAAGCGGGAGGGGCAGGGGAGCAGTACTTC.